A single sample gave rise to the 8 T cell receptor beta chains below, sequenced in a study of identifying expanded T cells in peripheral blood. Only in-frame clones appear in the TCRdb table, and some are missing; sequencing was by immunoSEQ multiplex PCR. The sample includes more than 55,000 clones, about 89% of them seen just once. Sample: blood. The receptors shown here come from a person between 18 and 75 years old in good health.

For the CDR3, the DNA is TGTGCCAGCAGCTTTACTGGGACAGGGCCCCAAGAGACCCAGTACTTC. Translation: CASSFTGTGPQETQYF. This chain uses TRBV7-9 with TRBJ2-5; 9 nucleotides agree with TRBD1. The CDR3 is 16 amino acids. Germline values: CDR1 SEHNR, CDR2 FQNEAQ (reference sequence). V dropped 3 bases and J dropped 1; count of bases not matched to a gene: 6.

The V and J genes are TRBV5-6 and TRBJ1-2; TRBD1 agrees at 10 bases. CDR1 and CDR2 (germline): SGHDT, YYEEEE. The CDR3 spans 14 residues. J lost 4 bases, V lost 3 bases, and 3 bases had no gene match. CDR3 in amino acids: CASSWDRGIYGYTF. CDR3 sequence (DNA): TGTGCCAGCAGCTGGGACAGGGGTATCTATGGCTACACCTTC.

The chain joins TRBV7-2 to TRBJ1-3; no firm D call. Germline CDR1 reads SGHTA; CDR2 reads FQGNSA. Trimming took off 1 base at V and 0 bases at J, with 10 bases between the two ends. CDR3 length: 16 residues. CDR3 amino acids: CASSLVAAFSGNTIYF. In DNA, the CDR3 is TGTGCCAGCAGCTTAGTTGCAGCTTTCTCTGGAAACACCATATATTTT.

V and J are TRBV18 and TRBJ2-2; weak D call: TRBD1 (6 bases). This CDR3 has 15 amino acids. Germline V gives CDR1 KGHSH, CDR2 LQKENI. Trimming shortened V by 4 bases and J by 4 bases, and 13 bases separated the two germline ends. The CDR3 DNA reads TGTGCCAGCTCACGACAGACAGGCACCACCGGGGAGCTGTTTTTT. It is translated as CASSRQTGTTGELFF. The full variable domain, rest sourced from reference TRBV18 and TRBJ2-2, is NAGVMQNPRHLVRRRGQEARLRCSPMKGHSHVYWYRQLPEEGLKFMVYLQKENIIDESGMPKERFSAEFPKEGPSILRIQQVVRGDSAAYFCASSRQTGTTGELFFGEGSRLTVL.

This clone was recorded once. The chain couples TRBV13 to TRBJ2-3; the match to TRBD2 covers 9 bases. Germline values: CDR1 PRHDT, CDR2 FYEKMQ (reference sequence). The CDR3 runs to 15 residues. The junction had 3 bases not matched to a gene; V was cut back by 2 bases and J by 3 bases. CDR3 DNA sequence: TGTGCCAGCAGCTTACTAGCGGGGAAGACAGATACGCAGTATTTT. Translated, it gives CASSLLAGKTDTQYF.

Concerning this clone: With a much larger clone just one base away, this may be a read error. The genes are TRBV4-2 and TRBJ2-2, with D possibly TRBD1 on 6 matching bases. Germline V gene lookup returns CDR1 LGHNA and CDR2 YNFKEQ. The CDR3 runs 15 residues. The CDR3 nucleotides are TGTGCCAGCAGCCAAGAACAGGGCGGCACCGAGGAGCTGTTTTTT. The encoded protein is CASSQEQGGTEELFF.

The chain couples TRBV2 to TRBJ2-2; 8 bases match TRBD1. Germline V gene lookup returns CDR1 SNHLY and CDR2 FYNNEI. V lost 2 bases, J lost 3 bases, and 2 bases stayed unmatched. The length of the CDR3 is 15 residues. The DNA for the CDR3 is TGTGCCAGCAGTGAACAGGGGGCGTACACCGGGGAGCTGTTTTTT. Translation: CASSEQGAYTGELFF.

The gene calls are TRBV5-1 and TRBJ2-7; tentative D call: TRBD1 (5 bases). Germline values: CDR1 SGHRS, CDR2 YFSETQ. V lost 4 bases to trimming and J lost 0 bases, with 14 bases between them. The CDR3 contains 15 residues. The CDR3, as DNA: TGCGCCAGCAGCCCGGAGTGGGGCGTCTCCTACGAGCAGTACTTC. Its protein product is CASSPEWGVSYEQYF.